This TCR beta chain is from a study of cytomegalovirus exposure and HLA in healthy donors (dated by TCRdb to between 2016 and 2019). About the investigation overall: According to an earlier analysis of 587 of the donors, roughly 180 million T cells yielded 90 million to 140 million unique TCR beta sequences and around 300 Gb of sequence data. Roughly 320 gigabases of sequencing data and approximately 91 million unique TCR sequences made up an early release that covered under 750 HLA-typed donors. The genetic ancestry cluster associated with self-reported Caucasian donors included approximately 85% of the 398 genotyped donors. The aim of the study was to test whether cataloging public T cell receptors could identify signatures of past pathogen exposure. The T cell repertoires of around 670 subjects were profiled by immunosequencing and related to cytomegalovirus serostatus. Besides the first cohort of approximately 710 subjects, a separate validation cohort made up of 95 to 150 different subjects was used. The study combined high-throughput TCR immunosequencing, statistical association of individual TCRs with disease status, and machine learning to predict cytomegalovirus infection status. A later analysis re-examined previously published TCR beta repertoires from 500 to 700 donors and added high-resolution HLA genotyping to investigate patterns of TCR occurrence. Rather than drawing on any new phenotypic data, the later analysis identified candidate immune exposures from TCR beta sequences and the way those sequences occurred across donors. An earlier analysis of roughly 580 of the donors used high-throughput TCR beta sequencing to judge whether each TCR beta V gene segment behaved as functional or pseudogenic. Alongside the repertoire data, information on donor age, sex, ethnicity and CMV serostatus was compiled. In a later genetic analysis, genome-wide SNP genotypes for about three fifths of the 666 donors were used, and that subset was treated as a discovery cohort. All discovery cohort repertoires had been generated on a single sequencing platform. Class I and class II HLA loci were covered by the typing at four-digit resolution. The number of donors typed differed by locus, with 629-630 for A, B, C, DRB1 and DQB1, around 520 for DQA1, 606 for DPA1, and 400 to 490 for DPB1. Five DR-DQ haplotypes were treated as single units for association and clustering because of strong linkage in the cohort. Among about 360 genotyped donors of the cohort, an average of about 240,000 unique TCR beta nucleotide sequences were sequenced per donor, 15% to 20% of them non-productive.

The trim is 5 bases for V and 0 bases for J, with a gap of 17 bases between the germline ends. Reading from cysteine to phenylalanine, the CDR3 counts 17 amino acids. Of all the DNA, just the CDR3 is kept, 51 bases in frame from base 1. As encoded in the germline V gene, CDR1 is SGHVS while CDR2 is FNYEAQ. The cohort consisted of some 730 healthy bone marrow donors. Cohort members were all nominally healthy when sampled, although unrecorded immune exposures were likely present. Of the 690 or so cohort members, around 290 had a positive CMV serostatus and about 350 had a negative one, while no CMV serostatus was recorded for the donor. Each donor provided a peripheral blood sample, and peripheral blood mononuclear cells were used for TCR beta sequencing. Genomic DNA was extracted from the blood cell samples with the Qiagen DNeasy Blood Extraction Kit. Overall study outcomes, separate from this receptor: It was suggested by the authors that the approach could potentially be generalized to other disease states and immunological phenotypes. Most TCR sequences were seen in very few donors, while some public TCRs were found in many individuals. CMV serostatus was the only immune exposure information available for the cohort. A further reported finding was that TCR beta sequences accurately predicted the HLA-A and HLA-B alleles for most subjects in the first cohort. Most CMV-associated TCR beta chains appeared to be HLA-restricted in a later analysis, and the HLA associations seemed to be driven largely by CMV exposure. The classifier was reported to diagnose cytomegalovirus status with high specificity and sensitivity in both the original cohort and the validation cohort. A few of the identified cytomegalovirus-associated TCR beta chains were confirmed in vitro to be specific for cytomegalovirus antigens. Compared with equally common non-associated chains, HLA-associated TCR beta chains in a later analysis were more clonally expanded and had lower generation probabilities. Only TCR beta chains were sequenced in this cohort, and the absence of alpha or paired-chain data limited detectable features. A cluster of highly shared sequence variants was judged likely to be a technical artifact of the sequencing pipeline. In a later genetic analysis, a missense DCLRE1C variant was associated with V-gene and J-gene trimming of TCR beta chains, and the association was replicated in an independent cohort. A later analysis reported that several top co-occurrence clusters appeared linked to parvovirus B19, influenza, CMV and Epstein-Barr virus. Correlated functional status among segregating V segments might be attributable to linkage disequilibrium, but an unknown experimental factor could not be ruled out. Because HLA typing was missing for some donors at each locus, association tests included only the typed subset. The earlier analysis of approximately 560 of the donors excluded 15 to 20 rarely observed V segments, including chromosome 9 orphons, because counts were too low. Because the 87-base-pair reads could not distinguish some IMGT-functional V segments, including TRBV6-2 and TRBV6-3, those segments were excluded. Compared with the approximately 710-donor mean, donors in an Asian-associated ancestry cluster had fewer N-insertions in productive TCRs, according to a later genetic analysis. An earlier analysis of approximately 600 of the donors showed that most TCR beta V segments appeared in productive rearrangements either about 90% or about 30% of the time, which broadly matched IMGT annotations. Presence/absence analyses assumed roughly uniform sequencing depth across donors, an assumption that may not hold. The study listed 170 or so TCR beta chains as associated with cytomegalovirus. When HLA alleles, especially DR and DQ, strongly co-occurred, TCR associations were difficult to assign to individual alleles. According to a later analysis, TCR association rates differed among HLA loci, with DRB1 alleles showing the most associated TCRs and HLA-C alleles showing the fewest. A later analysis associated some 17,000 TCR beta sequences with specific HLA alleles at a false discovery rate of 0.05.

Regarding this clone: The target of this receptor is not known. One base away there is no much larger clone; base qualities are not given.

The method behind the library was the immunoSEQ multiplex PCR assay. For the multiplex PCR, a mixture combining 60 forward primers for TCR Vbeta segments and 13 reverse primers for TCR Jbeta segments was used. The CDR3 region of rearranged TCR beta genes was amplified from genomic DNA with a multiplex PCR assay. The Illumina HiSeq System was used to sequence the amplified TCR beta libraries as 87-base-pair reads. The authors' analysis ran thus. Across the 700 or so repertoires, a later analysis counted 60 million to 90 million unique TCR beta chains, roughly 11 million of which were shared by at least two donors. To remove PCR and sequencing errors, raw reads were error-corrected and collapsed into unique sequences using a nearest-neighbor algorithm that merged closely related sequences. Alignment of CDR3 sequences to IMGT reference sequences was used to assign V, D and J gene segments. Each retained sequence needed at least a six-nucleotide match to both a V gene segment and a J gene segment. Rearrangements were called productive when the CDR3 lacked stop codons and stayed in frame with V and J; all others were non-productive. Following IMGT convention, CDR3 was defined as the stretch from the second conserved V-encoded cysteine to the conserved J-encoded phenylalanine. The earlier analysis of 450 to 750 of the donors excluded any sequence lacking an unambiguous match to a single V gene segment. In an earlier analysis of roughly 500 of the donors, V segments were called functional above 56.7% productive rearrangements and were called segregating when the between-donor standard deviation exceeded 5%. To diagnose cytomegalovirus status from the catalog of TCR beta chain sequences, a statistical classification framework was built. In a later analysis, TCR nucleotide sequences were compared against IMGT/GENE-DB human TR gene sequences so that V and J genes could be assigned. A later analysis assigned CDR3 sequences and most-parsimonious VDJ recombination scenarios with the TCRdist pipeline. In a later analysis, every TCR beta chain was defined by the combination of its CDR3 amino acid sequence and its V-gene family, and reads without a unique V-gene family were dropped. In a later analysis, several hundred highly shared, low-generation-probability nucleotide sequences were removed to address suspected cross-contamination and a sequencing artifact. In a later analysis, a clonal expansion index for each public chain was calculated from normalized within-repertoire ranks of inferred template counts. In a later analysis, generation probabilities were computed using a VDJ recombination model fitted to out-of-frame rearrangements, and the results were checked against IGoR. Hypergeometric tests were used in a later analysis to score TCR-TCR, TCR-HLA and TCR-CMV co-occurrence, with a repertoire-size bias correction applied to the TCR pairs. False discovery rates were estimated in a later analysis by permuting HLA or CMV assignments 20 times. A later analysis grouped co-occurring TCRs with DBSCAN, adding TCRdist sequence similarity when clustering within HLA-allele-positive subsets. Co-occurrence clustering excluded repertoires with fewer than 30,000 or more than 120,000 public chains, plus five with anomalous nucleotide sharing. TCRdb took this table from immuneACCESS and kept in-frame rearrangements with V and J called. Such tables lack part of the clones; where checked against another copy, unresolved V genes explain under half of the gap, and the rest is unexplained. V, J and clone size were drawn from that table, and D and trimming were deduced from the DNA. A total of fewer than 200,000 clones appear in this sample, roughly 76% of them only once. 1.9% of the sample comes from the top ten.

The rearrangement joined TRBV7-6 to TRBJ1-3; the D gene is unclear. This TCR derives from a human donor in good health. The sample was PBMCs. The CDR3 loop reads CASSQRDVLGSGNTIYF. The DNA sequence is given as TGTGCCAGCAGCCAAAGGGATGTACTAGGCTCTGGAAACACCATATATTTT.